This T cell receptor beta chain was sequenced during a study of CD8 T cells in ankylosing spondylitis. General study points: Among TCR beta sequences, a motif of under ten highly homologous variants appeared characteristic of ankylosing spondylitis blood.

Deletions cut 2 bases from V and 6 bases from J, with 8 bases between. CDR3 size: 14 residues. CDR1 is SEHNR and CDR2 is FQNEAQ in the germline V gene (reference sequence). TCRdb used MiXCR to reprocess the 5' RACE reads, holding one entry per CDR3 protein. The data hold approximately 400,000 distinct CDR3 sequences, with around 26% observed a single time. This clonotype occurred a few times. The antigen is not known. The clonotype comes from a male donor with ankylosing spondylitis. V usage is TRBV7-9 and J usage is TRBJ1-6, with D possibly being TRBD1 (5 bases). The specimen was blood, either unsorted or a sorted T cell fraction (not recorded which). The CDR3: CASSLTGTNSPLHF. The CDR3 nucleotides read TGTGCCAGCAGCTTAACAGGAACTAATTCACCCCTCCACTTT. The full variable domain, its missing parts supplied by reference TRBV7-9 and TRBJ1-6, is DTGVSQNPRHKITKRGQNVTFRCDPISEHNRLYWYRQTLGQGPEFLTYFQNEAQLEKSRLLSDRFSAERPKGSFSTLEIQRTEQGDSAMYLCASSLTGTNSPLHFGNGTRLTVT.